These T cell receptor beta chains were read from a single sample in a study of neoadjuvant anti-PD-1 for oral cavity cancer. Sequenced by immunoSEQ multiplex PCR; TCRdb stores in-frame clones only, minus some. The sample has over 9,000 clones; about 69% are singletons. The material was PBMCs, obtained after nivolumab (anti-PD-1) treatment. The source is a person between 40 and 80 years old with oral cavity squamous cell carcinoma. The CDR3 runs from the conserved cysteine through the conserved F or W. Fields, in order: V gene, clone size, D gene, J gene, CDR3 DNA, CDR3 protein. A D gene is named only where the DNA matches it firmly. A row's size may be missing; if present it is once, few, many or a size class.

V: TRBV5-4; size: NA; D: TRBD2; J: TRBJ2-3; DNA: TGTGCCAGCAGCCCCCGGGGCGCGGGAGGTATCACAGATACGCAGTATTTT; CDR3: CASSPRGAGGITDTQYF
V: TRBV27; size: NA; D: NA; J: TRBJ1-1; DNA: TGTGCCAGCAGTTTAGGACAGTCGAACACTGAAGCTTTCTTT; CDR3: CASSLGQSNTEAFF
V: TRBV25-1; size: NA; D: NA; J: TRBJ1-2; DNA: TGTGCCAGCAGCCTTGACTATGGCTACACCTTC; CDR3: CASSLDYGYTF
V: TRBV7-8; size: NA; D: TRBD1; J: TRBJ2-7; DNA: TGTGCCAGCAGCTTAGGCACAGGGGGGACCTACGAGCAGTACTTC; CDR3: CASSLGTGGTYEQYF
V: TRBV6-5; size: NA; D: NA; J: TRBJ1-1; DNA: TGTGCCAGCAGTGCCGGAGGGTACACTGAAGCTTTCTTT; CDR3: CASSAGGYTEAFF
V: TRBV30; size: NA; D: NA; J: TRBJ2-2; DNA: TGTGCCTGGAGGGAGGGGCCCGGGGAGCTGTTTTTT; CDR3: CAWREGPGELFF
V: TRBV9; size: NA; D: NA; J: TRBJ1-1; DNA: TGTGCCAGCAGCACCAGCGGAACGAACACTGAAGCTTTCTTT; CDR3: CASSTSGTNTEAFF
V: TRBV28; size: once; D: TRBD1; J: TRBJ2-7; DNA: TGTGCCAGCAGTTCTTGGACAGGGGACCCTCGTTCGGTTCCTGGGCAGTACTTC; CDR3: CASSSWTGDPRSVPGQYF